This T cell receptor (beta chain) came from a study of OX40 agonist ivuxolimab in advanced cancers. Sequencing was performed with immunoSEQ multiplex PCR; in TCRdb, only in-frame clones are kept and a portion is missing. The profile shows fewer than 85,000 clones, approximately 80% of them singletons. This CDR3 region has 14 residues. The V and J ends lost 0 bases and 2 bases respectively, with 8 bases between them. Germline V gene data show CDR1 as MNHNY and CDR2 as SVGAGI (reference sequence). This sequence joins TRBV6-6 and TRBJ2-7, with D possibly being TRBD1 (6 bases). This clonotype was sampled from an adult with an advanced solid tumor such as melanoma, head and neck, liver or kidney cancer. Sequencing was performed on CD4+ or CD8+ T cells sorted from blood, taken in a trial of the OX40 agonist ivuxolimab. CDR3 protein: CASSYSGAPYEQYF. The CDR3 DNA sequence: TGTGCCAGCAGTTACTCGGGGGCCCCCTACGAGCAGTACTTC.